What follows is one TCR beta chain and its context. What it binds is not known. All patients reached thyroid surgery having received no treatment beforehand. TCRdb re-called the PCR reads through MiXCR. The sample yields tens of thousands of clones, about a third seen once. The data derive from a study of metastatic and nonmetastatic thyroid tumors. Study findings and constraints: Reports indicated that malignant thyroid tumors showed significantly higher TCR beta diversity than benign nodules did, in blood and tumor.

V was shortened by 3 bases and J by 10 bases, with 16 bases between the two germline ends. Germline V lookup: CDR1 KGHSH, CDR2 LQKENI. CDR3 length: 15 residues. The specimen sequenced was tumor tissue. The sequence came from a female donor with papillary thyroid cancer or a benign thyroid nodule (not recorded which). Some clones in this sample may be carry-over from other donors' samples. The chain links TRBV18 to TRBJ1-6; tentatively, D is TRBD1 (6 bases). The CDR3 bases are TGTGCCAGCTCACCTGAACAGGGTACCGAGTCACCCCTCCACTTT. Protein: CASSPEQGTESPLHF. Together with reference TRBV18 and TRBJ1-6, the CDR3 gives the full variable domain: NAGVMQNPRHLVRRRGQEARLRCSPMKGHSHVYWYRQLPEEGLKFMVYLQKENIIDESGMPKERFSAEFPKEGPSILRIQQVVRGDSAAYFCASSPEQGTESPLHFGNGTRLTVT.